This T cell receptor beta chain stems from a study of T-cell memory formation after mild COVID-19. Findings of the study overall: Shrinking CD4+ clones were chiefly CM and EM; CD8+ ones were chiefly EMRA.

TCRdb processed the 5' RACE reads anew with MiXCR; each CDR3 protein has one entry. The sample yields 150,000 to 200,000 distinct CDR3 sequences, 20% to 25% seen once. This clonotype was detected only a few times. The target antigen is unknown. The specimen was PBMCs or a T cell subset sorted from them (not recorded which). This clonotype was sampled from an adult woman who had mild COVID-19 (a few samples of this study predate the infection). Cell type and time point are not known.

The CDR3 bases are TGTGCCACCAGTGACCGTGACTGGTCTGAAGCTTTCTTT. As protein: CATSDRDWSEAFF. The chain couples TRBV24-1 to TRBJ1-1; no firm D call. V was clipped by 4 bases and J by 6 bases, with 11 bases between them. Germline V gene sequence: CDR1 KGHDR, CDR2 SFDVKD. This CDR3 spans 13 amino acids.